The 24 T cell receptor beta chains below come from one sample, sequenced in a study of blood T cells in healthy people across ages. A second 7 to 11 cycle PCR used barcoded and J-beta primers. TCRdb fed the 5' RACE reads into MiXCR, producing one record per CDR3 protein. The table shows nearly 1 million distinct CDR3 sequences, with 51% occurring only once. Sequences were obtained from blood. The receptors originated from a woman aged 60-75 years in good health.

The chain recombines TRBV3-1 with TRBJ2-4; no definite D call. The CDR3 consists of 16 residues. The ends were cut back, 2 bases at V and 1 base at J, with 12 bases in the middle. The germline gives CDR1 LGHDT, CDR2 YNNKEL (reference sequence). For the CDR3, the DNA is TGTGCCAGCAGCCAATTCCCCACCCAGGCCAAAAACATTCAGTACTTC. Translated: CASSQFPTQAKNIQYF.

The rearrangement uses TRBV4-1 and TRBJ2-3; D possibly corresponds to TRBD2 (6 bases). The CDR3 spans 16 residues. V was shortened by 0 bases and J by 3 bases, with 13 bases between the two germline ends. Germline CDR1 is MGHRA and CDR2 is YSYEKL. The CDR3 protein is CASSQEKYGSTDTQYF. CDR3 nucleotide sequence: TGCGCCAGCAGCCAAGAAAAATACGGGAGTACAGATACGCAGTATTTT.

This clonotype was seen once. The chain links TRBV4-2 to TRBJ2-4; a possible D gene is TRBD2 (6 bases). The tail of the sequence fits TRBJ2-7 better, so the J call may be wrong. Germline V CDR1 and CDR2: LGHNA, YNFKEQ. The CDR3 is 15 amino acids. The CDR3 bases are TGTGCCAGCAGCCAACTGCTAGCGAATACCTACGAGCAGTACTTC. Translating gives CASSQLLANTYEQYF.

CDR3 amino acids: CASSPGQVWNNEQFF. CDR3 sequence (DNA): TGCGCCAGCAGCCCCGGACAGGTCTGGAACAATGAGCAGTTCTTC. The chain couples TRBV5-1 to TRBJ2-1; 7 bases are shared with TRBD1. V lost 4 bases, J lost 5 bases, and 9 bases stayed unmatched. This CDR3 is built from 15 residues. Germline assignment: CDR1 SGHRS and CDR2 YFSETQ.

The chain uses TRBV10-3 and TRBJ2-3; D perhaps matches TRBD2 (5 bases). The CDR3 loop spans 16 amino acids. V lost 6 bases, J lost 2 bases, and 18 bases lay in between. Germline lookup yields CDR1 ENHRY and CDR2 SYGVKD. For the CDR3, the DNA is TGTGCCATCAGCCCCATAGCGCCCGACTCCACAGATACGCAGTATTTT. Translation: CAISPIAPDSTDTQYF.

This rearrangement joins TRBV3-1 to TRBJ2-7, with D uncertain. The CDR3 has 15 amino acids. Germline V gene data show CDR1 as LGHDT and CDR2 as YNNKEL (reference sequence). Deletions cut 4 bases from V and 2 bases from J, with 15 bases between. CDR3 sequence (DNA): TGTGCCAGCAGCCTCTCCGGCTGGCCCCCCTACGAGCAGTACTTC. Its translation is CASSLSGWPPYEQYF.

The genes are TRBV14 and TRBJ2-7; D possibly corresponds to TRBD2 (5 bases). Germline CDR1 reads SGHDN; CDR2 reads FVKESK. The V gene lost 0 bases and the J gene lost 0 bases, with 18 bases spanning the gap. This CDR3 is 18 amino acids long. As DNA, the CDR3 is TGTGCCAGCAGCCAAGACCCTCGGGGAACCTCCCTCTCCTACGAGCAGTACTTC. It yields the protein CASSQDPRGTSLSYEQYF.

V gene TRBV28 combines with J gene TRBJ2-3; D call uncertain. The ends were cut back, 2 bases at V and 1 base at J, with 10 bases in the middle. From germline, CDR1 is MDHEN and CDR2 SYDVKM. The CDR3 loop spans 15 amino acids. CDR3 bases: TGTGCCAGCAGTTTAGGCCTATTCCGCACAGATACGCAGTATTTT. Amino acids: CASSLGLFRTDTQYF.

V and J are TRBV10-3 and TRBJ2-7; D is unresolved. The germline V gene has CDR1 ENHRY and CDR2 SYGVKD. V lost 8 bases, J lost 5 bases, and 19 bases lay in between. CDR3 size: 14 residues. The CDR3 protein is CAIGREPSPDEQYF. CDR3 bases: TGTGCCATCGGTAGGGAACCCTCCCCCGACGAGCAGTACTTC.

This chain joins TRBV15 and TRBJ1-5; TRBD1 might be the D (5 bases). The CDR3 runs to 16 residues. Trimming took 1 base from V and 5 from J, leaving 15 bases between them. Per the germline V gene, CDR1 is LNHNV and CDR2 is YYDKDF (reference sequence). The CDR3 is CATSRGGVGEDQPQHF. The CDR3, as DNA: TGTGCCACCAGCAGAGGGGGAGTGGGGGAAGATCAGCCCCAGCATTTT.

The DNA for the CDR3 is TGTGCCACCGAGAAACCGGGACAGGGGACCTACGAGCAGTACTTC. Its protein is CATEKPGQGTYEQYF. The chain carries TRBV15 and TRBJ2-7, with 10 bases that match TRBD1. This CDR3 comprises 15 residues. The germline V gene encodes CDR1 LNHNV and CDR2 YYDKDF (reference sequence). The V and J ends lost 8 bases and 2 bases, in that order; junction bases with no gene match: 9.

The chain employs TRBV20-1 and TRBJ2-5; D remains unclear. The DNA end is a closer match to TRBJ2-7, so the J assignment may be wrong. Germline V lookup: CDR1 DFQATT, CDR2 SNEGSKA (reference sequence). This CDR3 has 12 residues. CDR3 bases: TGCAGTGCTAGCTCTGTGGGCTACGAGCAGTACTTC. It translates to CSASSVGYEQYF.

The CDR3 region is CASSQDGGSGDIQYF. The CDR3 nucleotides read TGCGCCAGCAGCCAAGATGGGGGATCGGGGGACATTCAGTACTTC. The chain joins TRBV4-1 to TRBJ2-4, with D tentatively TRBD2 (6 bases). Per germline, CDR1 MGHRA and CDR2 YSYEKL. V was clipped by 0 bases and J by 8 bases, with 14 bases between them. The CDR3 length is 15 residues.

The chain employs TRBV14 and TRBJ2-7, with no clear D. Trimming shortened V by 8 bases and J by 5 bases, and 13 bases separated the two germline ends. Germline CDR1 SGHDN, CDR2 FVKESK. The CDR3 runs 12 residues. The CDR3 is CASAPGNHEQYF. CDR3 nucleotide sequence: TGTGCCAGCGCTCCAGGTAACCACGAGCAGTACTTC. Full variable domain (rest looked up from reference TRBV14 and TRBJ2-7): EAGVTQFPSHSVIEKGQTVTLRCDPISGHDNLYWYRRVMGKEIKFLLHFVKESKQDESGMPNNRFLAERTGGTYSTLKVQPAELEDSGVYFCASAPGNHEQYFGPGTRLTVT.

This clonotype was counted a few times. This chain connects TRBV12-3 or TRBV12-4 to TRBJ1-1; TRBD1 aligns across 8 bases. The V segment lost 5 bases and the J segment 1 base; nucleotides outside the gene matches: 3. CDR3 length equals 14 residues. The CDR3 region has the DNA TGTGCCAGCAGTCCAGGACAGGGGAACACTGAAGCTTTCTTT. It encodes CASSPGQGNTEAFF.

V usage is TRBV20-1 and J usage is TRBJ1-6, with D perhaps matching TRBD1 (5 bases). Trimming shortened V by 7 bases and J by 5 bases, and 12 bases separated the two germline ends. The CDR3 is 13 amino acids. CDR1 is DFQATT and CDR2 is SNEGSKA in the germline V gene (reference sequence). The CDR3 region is CSVGLLDNSPLHF. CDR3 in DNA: TGCAGTGTGGGGCTTCTTGATAATTCACCCCTCCACTTT.

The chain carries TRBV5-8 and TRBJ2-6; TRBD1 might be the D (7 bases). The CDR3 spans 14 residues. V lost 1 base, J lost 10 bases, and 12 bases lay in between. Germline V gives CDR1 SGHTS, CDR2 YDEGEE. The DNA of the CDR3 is TGTGCCAGCAGCTTGTGGGGGGACAGAAACGTCCTGACTTTC. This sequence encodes CASSLWGDRNVLTF.

For the CDR3, the DNA is TGCAGCGTTCGGGAGGGGGCAAGTGGCTACACCTTC. It translates to CSVREGASGYTF. The genes are TRBV29-1 and TRBJ1-2; 7 bases fit TRBD1. CDR1 and CDR2 (germline): SQVTM, ANQGSEA. Losses at the gene ends were 5 bases for V and 7 bases for J; bases not matched to a gene: 7. CDR3 length equals 12 residues. The variable domain in full, with the rest retrieved from reference TRBV29-1 and TRBJ1-2, is SAVISQKPSRDICQRGTSLTIQCQVDSQVTMMFWYRQQPGQSLTLIATANQGSEATYESGFVIDKFPISRPNLTFSTLTVSNMSPEDSSIYLCSVREGASGYTFGSGTRLTVV.

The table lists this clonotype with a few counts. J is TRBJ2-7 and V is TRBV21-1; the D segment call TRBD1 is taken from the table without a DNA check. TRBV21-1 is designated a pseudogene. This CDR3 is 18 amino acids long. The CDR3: CASSKDLGQSPYAYEQYF. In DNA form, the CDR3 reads TGTGCCAGCAGCAAAGATTTGGGACAGTCTCCCTATGCCTACGAGCAGTACTTC.

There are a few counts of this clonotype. In nucleotides, the CDR3 is TGTGCCAGCAGCTTAGGGACTCGACCGGGCACAGATACGCAGTATTTT. Translated: CASSLGTRPGTDTQYF. V usage is TRBV11-2 and J usage is TRBJ2-3; a weak D match, TRBD2 (5 bases). From germline, CDR1 is SGHAT and CDR2 FQNNGV. V was cut by 1 base and J by 1 base, with 12 bases left in between. This CDR3 is built from 16 residues.

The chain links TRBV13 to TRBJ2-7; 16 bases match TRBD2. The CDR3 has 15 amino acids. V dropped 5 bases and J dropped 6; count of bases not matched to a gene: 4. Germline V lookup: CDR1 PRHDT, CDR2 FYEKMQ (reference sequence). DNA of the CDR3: TGTGCCAGCAGCCTGGGACTAGCGGGAGGGGTCGAGCAGTACTTC. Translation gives CASSLGLAGGVEQYF. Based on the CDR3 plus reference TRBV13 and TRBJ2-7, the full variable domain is AAGVIQSPRHLIKEKRETATLKCYPIPRHDTVYWYQQGPGQDPQFLISFYEKMQSDKGSIPDRFSAQQFSDYHSELNMSSLELGDSALYFCASSLGLAGGVEQYFGPGTRLTVT.

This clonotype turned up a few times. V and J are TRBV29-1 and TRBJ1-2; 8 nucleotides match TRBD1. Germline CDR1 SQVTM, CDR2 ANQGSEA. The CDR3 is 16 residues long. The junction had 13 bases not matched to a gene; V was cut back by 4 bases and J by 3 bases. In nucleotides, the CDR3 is TGCAGCGTTGTATACTCCGGGACAGGTGGCTACTATGGCTACACCTTC. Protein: CSVVYSGTGGYYGYTF.

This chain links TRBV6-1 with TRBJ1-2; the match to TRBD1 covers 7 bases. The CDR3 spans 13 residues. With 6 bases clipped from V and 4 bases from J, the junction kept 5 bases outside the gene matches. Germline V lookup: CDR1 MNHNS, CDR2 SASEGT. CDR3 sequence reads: CASRHRDSYGYTF. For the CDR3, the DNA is TGTGCCAGCAGACACCGGGACAGCTATGGCTACACCTTC.

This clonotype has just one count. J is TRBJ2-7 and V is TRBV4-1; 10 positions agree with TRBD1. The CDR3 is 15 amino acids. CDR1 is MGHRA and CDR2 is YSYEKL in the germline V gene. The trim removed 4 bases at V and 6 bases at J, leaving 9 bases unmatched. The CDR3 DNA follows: TGCGCCAGCAGCCCTGACGGGACAGGGGTCACCGAGCAGTACTTC. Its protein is CASSPDGTGVTEQYF.